This TCR beta chain was sequenced for a study of blood T cell repertoires in COVID-19. V was clipped by 2 bases and J by 4 bases, with 9 bases between them. The CDR3 extends over 13 amino acids. The V gene's germline CDR1 is SGHAT and CDR2 FQDESV (reference sequence). Method: immunoSEQ multiplex PCR; TCRdb's copy keeps in-frame clones and lacks some. The repertoire holds 150,000 or so clones, with roughly 78% as singletons. The chain joins TRBV11-1 to TRBJ2-7; maybe TRBD2 (6 bases). The clonotype originates from a woman in her fifties or sixties who had recovered from COVID-19. Source material: PBMCs or T cells enriched from blood (not recorded which). The CDR3 here is CASSLRDLYEQYF. The CDR3 region has the DNA TGTGCCAGCAGCTTACGGGACTTATACGAGCAGTACTTC. Full variable domain (missing parts from reference TRBV11-1 and TRBJ2-7): EAEVAQSPRYKITEKSQAVAFWCDPISGHATLYWYRQILGQGPELLVQFQDESVVDDSQLPKDRFSAERLKGVDSTLKIQPAELGDSAMYLCASSLRDLYEQYFGPGTRLTVT.